Listed below are T cell receptor beta chains from one sample, sequenced in a study of T-cell memory formation after mild COVID-19. TCRdb reprocessed the 5' RACE reads with MiXCR, giving one entry per CDR3 protein. Of more than 10,000 distinct CDR3 sequences listed, about 16% are singletons. The specimen was PBMCs or a T cell subset sorted from them (not recorded which). All receptors derive from a man aged 18 to 29 who had mild COVID-19 (a few samples of this study predate the infection). Cell type and time point are not known. Each CDR3 is given with its conserved first and last residue. Each record gives: J gene, V gene, CDR3 protein.

TRBJ2-3 TRBV25-1 CASSERGRGTDTQYF
TRBJ2-5 TRBV9 CASSFTRGWLETQYF
TRBJ2-3 TRBV4-1 CASSQLPPLWTSGAADTQYF
TRBJ2-1 TRBV29-1 CSVEGPGIEQFF
TRBJ2-2 TRBV6-5 CASSYVQTGELFF
TRBJ2-5 TRBV20-1 CSAPPGQETQYF
TRBJ2-3 TRBV7-8 CASSLPPGRGTDTQYF
TRBJ1-5 TRBV6-2/TRBV6-3 CASSYSHDQPQHF
TRBJ2-2 TRBV4-2 CASSQVGGYAGELFF
. TRBV15 CATSRDPGKQETQYF
TRBJ1-1 TRBV7-9 CASSPGTANTEAFF
TRBJ1-2 TRBV2 CASSDLYGYTF
TRBJ2-7 TRBV12-5 CASGLFTAAGWGEQYF
TRBJ2-2 TRBV19 CASSTGASGELFF
TRBJ2-6 TRBV7-2 CASSGGANVLTF
TRBJ1-2 TRBV4-1 CASSQSSLDGLYGYTF
TRBJ1-6 TRBV7-9 CASSFGLSMSSYNSPLHF
TRBJ2-1 TRBV7-6 CASTPWGWDEQFF
TRBJ2-5 TRBV5-1 CASSLDGEETQYF
TRBJ2-7 TRBV5-1 CASTRGPQVVHEQYF
TRBJ2-3 TRBV6-2/TRBV6-3 CASSYHIGTSGSFRTQYF
TRBJ1-1 TRBV4-3 CASSQPGGAEAFF
TRBJ2-3 TRBV27 CASTIAGQGVSGTDTQYF
TRBJ1-2 TRBV7-9 CASSSKHVALSSGYTF
TRBJ1-1 TRBV5-1 CASSPGTGLATEAFF
TRBJ1-4 TRBV18 CASSPSRATNEKLFF
TRBJ2-7 TRBV29-1 CSVRVLGQGYEQYF
TRBJ1-2 TRBV10-3 CAITQSGPTYYGYTF
TRBJ2-7 TRBV20-1 CSARDRTGYDEQYF
TRBJ1-3 TRBV6-5 CASSWEGASTIYF
TRBJ2-2 TRBV20-1 CSAVDRSNTGELFF
TRBJ2-5 TRBV7-9 CASSSLTSGVARETQYF
TRBJ2-2 TRBV9 CASTSPGQGENTGELFF
TRBJ2-1 TRBV7-2 CASSLIPFPDLVRSNEQFF
TRBJ2-3 TRBV7-8 CASSLASGTQYF